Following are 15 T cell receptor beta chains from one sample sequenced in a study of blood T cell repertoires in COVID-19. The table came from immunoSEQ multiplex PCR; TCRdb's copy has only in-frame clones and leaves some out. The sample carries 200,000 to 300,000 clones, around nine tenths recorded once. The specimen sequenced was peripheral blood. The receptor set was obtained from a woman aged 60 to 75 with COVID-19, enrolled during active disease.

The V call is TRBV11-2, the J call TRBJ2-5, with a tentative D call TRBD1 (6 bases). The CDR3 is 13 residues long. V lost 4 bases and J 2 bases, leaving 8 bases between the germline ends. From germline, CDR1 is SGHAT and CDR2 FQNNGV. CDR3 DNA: TGTGCCAGCAGCTACGGACAGCAAGAGACCCAGTACTTC. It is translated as CASSYGQQETQYF. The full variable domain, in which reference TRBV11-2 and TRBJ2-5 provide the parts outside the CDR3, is EAGVAQSPRYKIIEKRQSVAFWCNPISGHATLYWYQQILGQGPKLLIQFQNNGVVDDSQLPKDRFSAERLKGVDSTLKIQPAKLEDSAVYLCASSYGQQETQYFGPGTRLLVL.

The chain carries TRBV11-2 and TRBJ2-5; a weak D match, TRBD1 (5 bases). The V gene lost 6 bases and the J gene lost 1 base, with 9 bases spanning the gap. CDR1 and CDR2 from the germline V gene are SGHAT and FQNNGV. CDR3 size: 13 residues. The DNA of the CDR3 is TGTGCCAGCAGACTCCAGGGCCAAGAGACCCAGTACTTC. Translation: CASRLQGQETQYF.

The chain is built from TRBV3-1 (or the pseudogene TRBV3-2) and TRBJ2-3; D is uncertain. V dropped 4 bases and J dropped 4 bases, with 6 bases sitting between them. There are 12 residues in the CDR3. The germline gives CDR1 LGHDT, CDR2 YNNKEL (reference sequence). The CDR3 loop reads CASSPSSDTQYF. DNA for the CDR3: TGTGCCAGCAGCCCCTCTTCAGATACGCAGTATTTT.

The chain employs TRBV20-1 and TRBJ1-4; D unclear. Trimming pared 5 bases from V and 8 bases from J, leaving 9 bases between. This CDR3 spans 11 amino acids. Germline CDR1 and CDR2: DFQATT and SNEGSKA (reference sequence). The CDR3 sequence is CSARAGEKLFF. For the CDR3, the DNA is TGCAGTGCTCGCGCGGGGGAAAAACTGTTTTTT.

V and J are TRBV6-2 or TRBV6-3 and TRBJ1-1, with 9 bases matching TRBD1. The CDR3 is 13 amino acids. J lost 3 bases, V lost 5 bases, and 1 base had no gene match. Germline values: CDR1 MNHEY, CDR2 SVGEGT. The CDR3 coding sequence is TGTGCCAGCAGTAGGGACAGGGACACTGAAGCTTTCTTT. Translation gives CASSRDRDTEAFF.

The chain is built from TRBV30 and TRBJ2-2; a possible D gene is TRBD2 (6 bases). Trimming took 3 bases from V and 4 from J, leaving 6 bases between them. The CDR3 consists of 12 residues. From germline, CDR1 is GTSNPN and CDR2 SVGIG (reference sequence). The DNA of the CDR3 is TGTGCCTGGAGCGGGAGCACCGGGGAGCTGTTTTTT. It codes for CAWSGSTGELFF.

In DNA form, the CDR3 reads TGTGCCAGCAGTTTTGCGAAAGAGACCCAGTACTTC. It codes for CASSFAKETQYF. The rearrangement uses TRBV6-6 and TRBJ2-5; D unclear. The CDR3 contains 12 residues. CDR1 is MNHNY, CDR2 SVGAGI, per germline (reference sequence). The V gene lost 4 bases and the J gene lost 3 bases, with 6 bases spanning the gap.

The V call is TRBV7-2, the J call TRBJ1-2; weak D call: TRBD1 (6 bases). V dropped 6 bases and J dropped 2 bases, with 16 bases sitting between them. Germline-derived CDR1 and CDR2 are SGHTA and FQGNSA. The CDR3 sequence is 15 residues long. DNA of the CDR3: TGTGCCAGCAGTTCCACACTACAGGGAAACTATGGCTACACCTTC. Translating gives CASSSTLQGNYGYTF.

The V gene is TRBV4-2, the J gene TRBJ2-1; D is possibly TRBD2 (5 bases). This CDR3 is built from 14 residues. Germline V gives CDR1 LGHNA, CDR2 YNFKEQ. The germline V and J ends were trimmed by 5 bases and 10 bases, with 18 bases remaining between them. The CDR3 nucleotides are TGTGCCAGCAGCTTAAGGACTTCCCTGGGGGAGCAGTTCTTC. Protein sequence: CASSLRTSLGEQFF.

CDR3 nucleotide sequence: TGTGCCAGCTCTTCAAGGGGGGGGCTAGCGGGAGTGGAGCAGTACTTC. Translation: CASSSRGGLAGVEQYF. The J gene is TRBJ2-7, the V gene TRBV3-1 (or the pseudogene TRBV3-2), with 10 bases lining up with TRBD2. Germline-derived CDR1 and CDR2 are LGHDT and YNNKEL (reference sequence). The CDR3 is 16 residues long. V dropped 8 bases and J dropped 7; count of bases not matched to a gene: 17.

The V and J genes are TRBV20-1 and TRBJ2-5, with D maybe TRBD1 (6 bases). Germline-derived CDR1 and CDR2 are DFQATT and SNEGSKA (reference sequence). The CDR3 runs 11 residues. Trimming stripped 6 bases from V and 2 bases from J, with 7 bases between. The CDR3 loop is CSATGQETQYF. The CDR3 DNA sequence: TGCAGTGCAACAGGGCAAGAGACCCAGTACTTC.

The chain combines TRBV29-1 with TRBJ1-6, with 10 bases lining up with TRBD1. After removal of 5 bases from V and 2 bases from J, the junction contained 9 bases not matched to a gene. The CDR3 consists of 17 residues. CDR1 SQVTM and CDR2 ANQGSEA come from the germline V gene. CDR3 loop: CSVMWTGGTTYNSPLHF. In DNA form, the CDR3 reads TGCAGCGTTATGTGGACAGGGGGGACTACCTATAATTCACCCCTCCACTTT.

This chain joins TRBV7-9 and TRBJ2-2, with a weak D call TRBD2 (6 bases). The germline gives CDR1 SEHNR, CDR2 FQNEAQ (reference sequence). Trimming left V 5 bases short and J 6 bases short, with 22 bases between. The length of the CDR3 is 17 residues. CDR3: CASSEGGRARGSGELFF. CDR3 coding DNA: TGTGCCAGCAGCGAAGGAGGTCGAGCGCGGGGATCCGGGGAGCTGTTTTTT.

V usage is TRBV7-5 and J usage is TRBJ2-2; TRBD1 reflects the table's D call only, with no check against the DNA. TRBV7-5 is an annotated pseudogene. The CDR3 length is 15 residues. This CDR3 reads CARRTRQGCTGELFF. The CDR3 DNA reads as TGTGCCAGAAGAACACGACAGGGGTGTACCGGGGAGCTGTTTTTT.

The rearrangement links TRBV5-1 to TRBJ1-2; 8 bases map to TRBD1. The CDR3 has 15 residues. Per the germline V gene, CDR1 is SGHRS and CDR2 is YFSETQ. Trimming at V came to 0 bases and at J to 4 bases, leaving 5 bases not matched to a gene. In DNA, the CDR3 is TGCGCCAGCAGCTTGGATGGGGGACAGGCCTATGGCTACACCTTC. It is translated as CASSLDGGQAYGYTF.